The 9 T cell receptor beta chains below all came from one sample that was sequenced in a study of T cell clones after liver transplantation. Produced via immunoSEQ multiplex PCR; TCRdb's table is partial and in-frame only. The table includes around 51,000 clones, approximately 87% detected once. The sample was CD8+ T cells from blood, taken 12 months after liver transplant. The receptors come from a human patient who received a liver transplant. A share of the T cells may be of graft donor origin.

By proportion, this clone is medium-sized. CDR3 nucleotide sequence: TGTGCCAGCAAGGATCCGGGACAGGGGTTTTCCGGGGAGCTGTTTTTT. Its translation is CASKDPGQGFSGELFF. The chain employs TRBV28 and TRBJ2-2; 10 bases fit TRBD1. There are 16 residues in the CDR3. The V gene end was trimmed by 7 bases and the J gene end by 6 bases; junction bases not matched to a gene: 11. The germline V gene encodes CDR1 MDHEN and CDR2 SYDVKM.

This clone was detected only a few times. The chain couples TRBV19 to TRBJ1-1; 7 bases line up with TRBD1. V shed 3 bases and J 5 bases; nucleotides not matched to a gene: 6. Germline CDR1 and CDR2: LNHDA and SQIVND (reference sequence). The CDR3 totals 14 residues. CDR3 in amino acids: CASSIDRVATEAFF. CDR3 DNA sequence: TGTGCCAGTAGTATTGACAGGGTAGCAACTGAAGCTTTCTTT.

V gene TRBV5-1 combines with J gene TRBJ2-3, with 7 nucleotides matching TRBD1. The CDR3 contains 18 residues. Germline V CDR1 and CDR2: SGHRS, YFSETQ. V shed 1 base, J shed 0 bases, and the junction held 11 bases outside the gene matches. CDR3 nucleotide sequence: TGCGCCAGCAGCTTGTACCCCACGACAGGGCTCAGCACAGATACGCAGTATTTT. Translated: CASSLYPTTGLSTDTQYF.

The V and J genes are TRBV14 and TRBJ1-1; D remains ambiguous. The CDR3 consists of 12 residues. Germline CDR1 reads SGHDN; CDR2 reads FVKESK. Trimming removed 4 bases from V and 4 bases from J, with 7 bases in between. The CDR3 DNA is TGTGCCAGCAGCCCTTGGAGCACTGAAGCTTTCTTT. This translates into CASSPWSTEAFF.

Points on this clone: Additional DNA sequences in this sample encode the identical CDR3. The gene calls are TRBV6-5 and TRBJ2-7; the D is unclear. V gave up 0 bases and J gave up 4 bases, with 7 bases separating them. Germline CDR1 is MNHEY and CDR2 is SVGAGI. CDR3 length equals 13 residues. The CDR3 sequence is CASSYSIGYEQYF. The CDR3 DNA is TGTGCCAGCAGTTACTCGATTGGTTACGAGCAGTACTTC.

The V gene is TRBV4-1, the J gene TRBJ2-5; D may be TRBD1 or TRBD2 (5 bases each). CDR1 MGHRA and CDR2 YSYEKL come from the germline V gene. The length of the CDR3 is 17 residues. The V end was cut by 0 bases, the J end by 3 bases, with 17 bases between. For the CDR3, the DNA is TGCGCCAGCAGCCAAGATTGGGCCCCCATGGGGGAAGAGACCCAGTACTTC. Translation: CASSQDWAPMGEETQYF.

The V gene is TRBV11-1, the J gene TRBJ2-3; TRBD2 matches at 10 bases. Germline V gene lookup returns CDR1 SGHAT and CDR2 FQDESV (reference sequence). With 4 bases clipped from V and 4 bases from J, the junction kept 11 bases outside the gene matches. This CDR3 comprises 17 residues. The CDR3 here is CASSSSGLAGVSDTQYF. The CDR3 nucleotides are TGTGCCAGCAGCTCCTCCGGGCTAGCGGGAGTTTCAGATACGCAGTATTTT.

J is TRBJ1-2 and V is TRBV27; 10 bases agree with TRBD1. The CDR3 covers 15 residues. Per germline, CDR1 MNHEY and CDR2 SMNVEV (reference sequence). The V and J ends lost 0 bases and 6 bases, in that order; junction bases with no gene match: 4. CDR3 residues: CASSLSRGTGDGYTF. CDR3 DNA sequence: TGTGCCAGCAGTTTATCGAGGGGGACAGGGGATGGCTACACCTTC.

The chain combines TRBV6-5 with TRBJ2-1; 7 nucleotides match TRBD2. Trimming at V came to 7 bases and at J to 8 bases, leaving 5 bases not matched to a gene. Germline V gene sequence: CDR1 MNHEY, CDR2 SVGAGI. The CDR3 extends over 12 amino acids. In DNA, the CDR3 is TGTGCCAGCACCCAAAGCGGGGATGAGCAGTTCTTC. Its translation: CASTQSGDEQFF.